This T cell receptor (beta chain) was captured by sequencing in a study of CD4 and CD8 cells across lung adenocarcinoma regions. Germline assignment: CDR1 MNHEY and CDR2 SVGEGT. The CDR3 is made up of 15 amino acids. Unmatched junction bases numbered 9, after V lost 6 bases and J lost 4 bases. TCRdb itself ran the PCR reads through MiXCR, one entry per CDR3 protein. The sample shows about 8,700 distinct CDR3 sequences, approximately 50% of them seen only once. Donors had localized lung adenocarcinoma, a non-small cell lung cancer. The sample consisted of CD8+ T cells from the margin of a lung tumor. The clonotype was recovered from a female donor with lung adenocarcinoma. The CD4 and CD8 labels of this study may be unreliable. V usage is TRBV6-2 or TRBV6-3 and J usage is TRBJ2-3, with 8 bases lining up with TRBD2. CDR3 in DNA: TGTGCCAGCAGCGTAGCGGGAATCAAAGCAGATACGCAGTATTTT. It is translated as CASSVAGIKADTQYF.